The source of this T cell receptor beta chain is a study of somatic mutations in cytotoxic T cells in rheumatoid arthritis. Study results and caveats: For CD8+ T-cell clonality, rheumatoid arthritis patients and age-matched healthy controls did not differ significantly. More than 20% of CD8+ cells belonged to the largest clone in about an eighth of the 65 patients.

This CDR3 is built from 13 residues. Trimming removed 1 base from V and 3 bases from J, with 3 bases in between. Per germline, CDR1 LNHDA and CDR2 SQIVND (reference sequence). In its sample, this clone was seen a few times. Its matching antigen is unknown. Method: immunoSEQ multiplex PCR; TCRdb's copy keeps in-frame clones and lacks some. This repertoire shows 9,000 to 13,000 clones, 65% to 80% found once; its top ten account for around 40%. The clonotype comes from an adult with rheumatoid arthritis. Sequencing was done on a sample of CD8+ T cells sorted from blood. The chain couples TRBV19 to TRBJ2-2, with D unresolved. The CDR3 DNA reads as TGTGCCAGTAGTATAGCCTACACCGGGGAGCTGTTTTTT. This sequence encodes CASSIAYTGELFF.